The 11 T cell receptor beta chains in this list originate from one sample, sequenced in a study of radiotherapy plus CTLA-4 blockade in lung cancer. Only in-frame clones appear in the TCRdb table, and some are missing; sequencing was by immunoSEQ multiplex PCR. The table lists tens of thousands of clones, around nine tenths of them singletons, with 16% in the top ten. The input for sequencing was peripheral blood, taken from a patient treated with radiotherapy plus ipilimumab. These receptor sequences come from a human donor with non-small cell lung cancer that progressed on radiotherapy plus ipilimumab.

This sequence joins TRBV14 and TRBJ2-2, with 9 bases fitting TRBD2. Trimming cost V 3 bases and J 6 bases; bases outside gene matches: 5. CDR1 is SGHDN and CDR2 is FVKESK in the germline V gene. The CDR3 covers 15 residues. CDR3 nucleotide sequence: TGTGCCAGCAGCCATGGCGGGAGGGCCGCCGGGGAGCTGTTTTTT. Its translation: CASSHGGRAAGELFF.

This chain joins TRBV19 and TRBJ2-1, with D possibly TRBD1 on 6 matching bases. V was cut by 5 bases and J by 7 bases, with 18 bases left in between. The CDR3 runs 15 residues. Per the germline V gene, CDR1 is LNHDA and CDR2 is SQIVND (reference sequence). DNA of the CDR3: TGTGCCAGTAGTCCTCGGACTCAAACAGGGAATGAGCAGTTCTTC. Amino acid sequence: CASSPRTQTGNEQFF.

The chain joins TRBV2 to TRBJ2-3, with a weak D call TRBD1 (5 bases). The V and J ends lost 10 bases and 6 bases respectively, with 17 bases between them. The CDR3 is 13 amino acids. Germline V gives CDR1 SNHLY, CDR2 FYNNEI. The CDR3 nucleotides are TGTGCCACCCAATCCCTCAGGGCGGATACGCAGTATTTT. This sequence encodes CATQSLRADTQYF.

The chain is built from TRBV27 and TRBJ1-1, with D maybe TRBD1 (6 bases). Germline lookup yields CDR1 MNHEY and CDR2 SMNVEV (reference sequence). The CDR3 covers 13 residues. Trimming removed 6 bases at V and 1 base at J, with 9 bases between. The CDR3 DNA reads TGTGCCAGCAGGTCGACAGGGAACACTGAAGCTTTCTTT. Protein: CASRSTGNTEAFF.

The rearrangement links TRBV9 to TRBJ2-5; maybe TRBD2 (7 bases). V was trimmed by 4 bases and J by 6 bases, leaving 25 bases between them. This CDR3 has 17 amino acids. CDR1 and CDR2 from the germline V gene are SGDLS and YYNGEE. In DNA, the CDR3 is TGTGCCAGCAGCCCCTCAGGGGCGGGAGCAGTAGATCAGACCCAGTACTTC. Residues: CASSPSGAGAVDQTQYF. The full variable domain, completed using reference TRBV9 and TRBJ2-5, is DSGVTQTPKHLITATGQRVTLRCSPRSGDLSVYWYQQSLDQGLQFLIQYYNGEERAKGNILERFSAQQFPDLHSELNLSSLELGDSALYFCASSPSGAGAVDQTQYFGPGTRLLVL.

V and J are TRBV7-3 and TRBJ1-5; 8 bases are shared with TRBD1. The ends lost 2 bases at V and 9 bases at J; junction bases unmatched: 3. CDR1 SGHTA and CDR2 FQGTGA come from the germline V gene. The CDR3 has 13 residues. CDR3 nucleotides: TGTGCCAGCAGCTTAGACAGGGGTCGGCCCCAGCATTTT. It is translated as CASSLDRGRPQHF.

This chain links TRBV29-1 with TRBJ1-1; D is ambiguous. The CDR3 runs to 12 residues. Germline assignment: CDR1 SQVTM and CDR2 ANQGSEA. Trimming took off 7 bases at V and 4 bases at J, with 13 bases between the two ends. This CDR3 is CSAQRWGTEAFF. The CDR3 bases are TGCAGCGCCCAACGTTGGGGCACTGAAGCTTTCTTT.

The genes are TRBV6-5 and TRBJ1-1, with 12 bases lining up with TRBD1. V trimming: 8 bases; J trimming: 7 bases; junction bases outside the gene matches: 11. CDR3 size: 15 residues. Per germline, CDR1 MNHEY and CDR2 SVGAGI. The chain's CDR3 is CASLSLGQGANEAFF. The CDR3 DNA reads TGTGCCAGCCTCAGTCTGGGACAGGGGGCAAATGAAGCTTTCTTT.

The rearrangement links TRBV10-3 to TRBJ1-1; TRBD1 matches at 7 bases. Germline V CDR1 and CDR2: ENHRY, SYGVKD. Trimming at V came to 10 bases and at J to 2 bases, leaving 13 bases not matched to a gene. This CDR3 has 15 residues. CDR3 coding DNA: TGTGCCACCATGGACAGGTCGAACCTCAACACTGAAGCTTTCTTT. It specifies CATMDRSNLNTEAFF.

The CDR3 region has the DNA TGCGCCAGCAGCTTGGGGTCGGCGTTGGAGACCCAGTACTTC. This sequence encodes CASSLGSALETQYF. The rearrangement uses TRBV5-1 and TRBJ2-5; D uncertain. CDR1 and CDR2 (germline): SGHRS, YFSETQ. Trimming stripped 0 bases from V and 5 bases from J, with 11 bases between. The CDR3 totals 14 residues.

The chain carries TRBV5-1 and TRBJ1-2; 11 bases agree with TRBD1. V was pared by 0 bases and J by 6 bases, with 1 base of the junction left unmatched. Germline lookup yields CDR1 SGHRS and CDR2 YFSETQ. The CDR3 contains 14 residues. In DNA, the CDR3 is TGCGCCAGCAGCTTGGGGGACAGGGGGAATGGCTACACCTTC. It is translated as CASSLGDRGNGYTF.